This TCR beta chain appears in the sequencing data of a study of T-cell reconstitution after alpha-beta-depleted transplantation in children. General study points: Diversity and T-cell counts at one year after transplant derived mostly from new T cells. Several hundred rapidly expanded clones from non-depleted graft cells reportedly supplied alpha-beta T cells about two months post-transplant.

The TCRbeta library was prepared with unique molecular identifiers. TCRdb recomputed calls from the PCR reads with MiXCR, one row per CDR3 protein. The sample lists 200,000 or so distinct CDR3 sequences, 5% to 7.5% occurring once. V lost 2 bases and J 5 bases, leaving 11 bases between the germline ends. From germline, CDR1 is SGHDT and CDR2 YYEEEE. There are 13 residues in the CDR3. With regard to this clonotype: Its antigen is not known.

The origin of this receptor is a girl younger than two with combined immunodeficiency, due to receive a stem cell transplant. The sample was PBMCs, taken before TCRalphabeta/CD19-depleted stem cell transplant. This chain joins TRBV5-6 and TRBJ2-7; D perhaps matches TRBD1 (6 bases). CDR3 in amino acids: CASSFGTSDEQYF. The CDR3 nucleotides are TGTGCCAGCAGCTTTGGGACATCGGACGAGCAGTACTTC. The full variable domain, with the rest looked up from reference TRBV5-6 and TRBJ2-7, is DAGVTQSPTHLIKTRGQQVTLRCSPKSGHDTVSWYQQALGQGPQFIFQYYEEEERQRGNFPDRFSGHQFPNYSSELNVNALLLGDSALYLCASSFGTSDEQYFGPGTRLTVT.